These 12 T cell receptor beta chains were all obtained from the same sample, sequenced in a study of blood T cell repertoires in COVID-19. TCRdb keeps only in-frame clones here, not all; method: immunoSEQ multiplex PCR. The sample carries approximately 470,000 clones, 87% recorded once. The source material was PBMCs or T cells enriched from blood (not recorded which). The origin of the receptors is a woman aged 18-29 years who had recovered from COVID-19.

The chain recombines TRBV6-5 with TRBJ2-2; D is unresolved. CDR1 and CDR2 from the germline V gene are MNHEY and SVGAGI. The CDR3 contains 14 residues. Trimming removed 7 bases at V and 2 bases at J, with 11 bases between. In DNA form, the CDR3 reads TGTGCCAGCAAGCAACAGCTTAACACCGGGGAGCTGTTTTTT. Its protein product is CASKQQLNTGELFF.

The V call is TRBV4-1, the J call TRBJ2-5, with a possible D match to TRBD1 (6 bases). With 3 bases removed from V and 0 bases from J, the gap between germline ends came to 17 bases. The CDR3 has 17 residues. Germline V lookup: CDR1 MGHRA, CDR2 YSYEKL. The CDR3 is CASSHTSGTPYQETQYF. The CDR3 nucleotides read TGCGCCAGCAGCCATACGTCCGGGACACCTTACCAAGAGACCCAGTACTTC.

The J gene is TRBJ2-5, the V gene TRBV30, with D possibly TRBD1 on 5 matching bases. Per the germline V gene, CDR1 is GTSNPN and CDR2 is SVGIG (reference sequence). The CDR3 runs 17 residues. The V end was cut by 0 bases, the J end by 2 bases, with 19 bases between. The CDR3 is CAWSVSRTRLGQETQYF. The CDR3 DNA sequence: TGTGCCTGGAGTGTAAGCCGGACACGATTAGGGCAAGAGACCCAGTACTTC.

The CDR3 protein is CASSPRISNQPQHF. In DNA form, the CDR3 reads TGTGCCAGCAGCCCGCGGATCTCCAATCAGCCCCAGCATTTT. The chain employs TRBV3-1 (or the pseudogene TRBV3-2) and TRBJ1-5; D not resolved. In germline, CDR1 is LGHDT, CDR2 YNNKEL (reference sequence). Trimming stripped 4 bases from V and 3 bases from J, with 10 bases between. The CDR3 runs 14 residues.

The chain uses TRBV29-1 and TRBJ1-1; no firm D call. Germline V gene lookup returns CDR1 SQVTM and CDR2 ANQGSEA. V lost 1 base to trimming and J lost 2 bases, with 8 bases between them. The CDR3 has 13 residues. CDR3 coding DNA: TGCAGCGTTGAAGTTGACACCAACACTGAAGCTTTCTTT. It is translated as CSVEVDTNTEAFF.

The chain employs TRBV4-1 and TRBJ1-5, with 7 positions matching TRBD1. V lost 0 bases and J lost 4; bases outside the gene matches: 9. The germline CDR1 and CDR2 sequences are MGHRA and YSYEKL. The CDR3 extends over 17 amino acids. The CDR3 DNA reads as TGCGCCAGCAGCCAAGAAGGAGCAGGGGGTAGGAATCAGCCCCAGCATTTT. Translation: CASSQEGAGGRNQPQHF.

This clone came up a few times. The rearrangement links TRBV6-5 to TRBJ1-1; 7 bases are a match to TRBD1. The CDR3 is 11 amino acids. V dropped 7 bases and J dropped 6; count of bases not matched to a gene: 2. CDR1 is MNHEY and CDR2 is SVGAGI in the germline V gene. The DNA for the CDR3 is TGTGCCAGCAAAACAGGGGCTGAAGCTTTCTTT. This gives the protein CASKTGAEAFF.

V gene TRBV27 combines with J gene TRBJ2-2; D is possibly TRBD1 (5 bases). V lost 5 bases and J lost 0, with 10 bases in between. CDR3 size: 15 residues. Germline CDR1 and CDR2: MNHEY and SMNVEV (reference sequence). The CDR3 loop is CASSPRAPNTGELFF. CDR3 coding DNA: TGTGCCAGCAGTCCCAGGGCACCGAACACCGGGGAGCTGTTTTTT.

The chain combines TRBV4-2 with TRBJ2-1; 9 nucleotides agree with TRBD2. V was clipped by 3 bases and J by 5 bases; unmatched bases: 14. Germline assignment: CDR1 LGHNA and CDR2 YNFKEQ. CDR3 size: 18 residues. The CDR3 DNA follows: TGTGCCAGCAGCCAGAAGCCGAGCGGGGGGACCAGCCACAATGAGCAGTTCTTC. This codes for CASSQKPSGGTSHNEQFF.

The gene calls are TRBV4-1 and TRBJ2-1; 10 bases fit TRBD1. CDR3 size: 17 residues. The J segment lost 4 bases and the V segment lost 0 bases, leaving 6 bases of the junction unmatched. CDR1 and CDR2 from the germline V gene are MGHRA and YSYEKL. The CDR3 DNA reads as TGCGCCAGCAGCCAAGATCCGGACAGGGGGGATTACAATGAGCAGTTCTTC. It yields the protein CASSQDPDRGDYNEQFF.

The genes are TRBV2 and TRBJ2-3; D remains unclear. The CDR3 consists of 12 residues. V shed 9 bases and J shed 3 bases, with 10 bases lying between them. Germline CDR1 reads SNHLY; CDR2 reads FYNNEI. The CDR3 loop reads CASARVTDTQYF. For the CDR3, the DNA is TGTGCCAGTGCCCGAGTAACAGATACGCAGTATTTT.

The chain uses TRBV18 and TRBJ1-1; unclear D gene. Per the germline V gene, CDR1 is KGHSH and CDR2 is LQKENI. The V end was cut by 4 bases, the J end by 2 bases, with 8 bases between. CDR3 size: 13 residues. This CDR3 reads CASSHTHNTEAFF. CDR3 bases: TGTGCCAGCTCACATACACACAACACTGAAGCTTTCTTT.